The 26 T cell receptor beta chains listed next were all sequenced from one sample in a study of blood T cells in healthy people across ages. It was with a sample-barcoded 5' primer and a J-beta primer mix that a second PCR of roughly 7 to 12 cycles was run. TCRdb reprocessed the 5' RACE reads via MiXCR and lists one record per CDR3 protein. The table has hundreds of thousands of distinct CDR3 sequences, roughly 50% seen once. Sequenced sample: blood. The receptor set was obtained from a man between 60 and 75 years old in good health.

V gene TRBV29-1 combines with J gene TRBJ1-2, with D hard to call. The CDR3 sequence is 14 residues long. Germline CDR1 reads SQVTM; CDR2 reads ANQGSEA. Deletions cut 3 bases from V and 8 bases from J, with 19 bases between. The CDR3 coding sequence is TGCAGCGTTGACCAAGGGTTCGACACGCAAGGCTACACCTTC. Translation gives CSVDQGFDTQGYTF.

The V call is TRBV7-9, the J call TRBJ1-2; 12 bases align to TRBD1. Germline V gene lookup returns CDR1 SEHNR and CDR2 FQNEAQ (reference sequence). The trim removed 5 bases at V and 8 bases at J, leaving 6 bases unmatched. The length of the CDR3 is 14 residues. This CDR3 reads CASSPGQGARGYTF. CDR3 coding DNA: TGTGCCAGCAGCCCGGGACAGGGGGCACGAGGCTACACCTTC.

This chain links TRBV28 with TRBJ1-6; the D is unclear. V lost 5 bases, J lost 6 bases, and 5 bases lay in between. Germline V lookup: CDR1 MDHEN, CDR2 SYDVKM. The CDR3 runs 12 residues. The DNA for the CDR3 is TGTGCCAGCAGTGGCATTAATTCACCCCTCCACTTT. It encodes CASSGINSPLHF.

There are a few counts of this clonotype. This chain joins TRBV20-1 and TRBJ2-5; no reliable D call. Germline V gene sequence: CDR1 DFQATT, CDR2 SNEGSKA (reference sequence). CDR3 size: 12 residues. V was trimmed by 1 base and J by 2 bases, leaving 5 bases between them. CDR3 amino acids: CSARVPQETQYF. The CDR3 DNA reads TGCAGTGCTAGAGTTCCACAAGAGACCCAGTACTTC.

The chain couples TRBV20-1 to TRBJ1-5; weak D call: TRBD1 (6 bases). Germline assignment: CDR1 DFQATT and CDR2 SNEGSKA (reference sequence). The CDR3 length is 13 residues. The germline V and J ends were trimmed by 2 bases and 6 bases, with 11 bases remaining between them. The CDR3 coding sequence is TGCAGTGCTAGATACAGGGTTACTCAGCCCCAGCATTTT. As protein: CSARYRVTQPQHF.

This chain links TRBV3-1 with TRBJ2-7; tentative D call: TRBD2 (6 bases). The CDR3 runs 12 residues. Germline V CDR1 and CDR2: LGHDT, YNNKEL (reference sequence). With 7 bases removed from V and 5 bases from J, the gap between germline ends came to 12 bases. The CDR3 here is CASTGGANEQYF. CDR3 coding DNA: TGTGCCAGCACCGGCGGGGCTAACGAGCAGTACTTC.

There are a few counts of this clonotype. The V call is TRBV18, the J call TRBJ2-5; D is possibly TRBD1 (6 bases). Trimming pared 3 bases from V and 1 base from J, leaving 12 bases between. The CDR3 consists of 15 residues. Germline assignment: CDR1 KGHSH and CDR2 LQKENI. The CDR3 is CASSPRTALQETQYF. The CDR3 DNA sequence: TGTGCCAGCTCACCCCGGACAGCCCTCCAAGAGACCCAGTACTTC.

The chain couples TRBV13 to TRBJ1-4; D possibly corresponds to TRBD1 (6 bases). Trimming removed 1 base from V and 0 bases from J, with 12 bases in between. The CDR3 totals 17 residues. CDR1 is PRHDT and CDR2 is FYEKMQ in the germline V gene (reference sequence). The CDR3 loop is CASSLVGHYATNEKLFF. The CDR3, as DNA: TGTGCCAGCAGCTTAGTGGGACACTACGCAACTAATGAAAAACTGTTTTTT.

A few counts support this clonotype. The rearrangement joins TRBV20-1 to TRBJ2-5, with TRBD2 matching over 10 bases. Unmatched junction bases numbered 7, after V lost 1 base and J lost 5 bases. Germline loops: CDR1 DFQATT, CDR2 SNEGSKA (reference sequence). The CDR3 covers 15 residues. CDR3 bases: TGCAGTGCTAGAGTGGAGCGGGGGGGAGGGGAGACCCAGTACTTC. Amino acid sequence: CSARVERGGGETQYF.

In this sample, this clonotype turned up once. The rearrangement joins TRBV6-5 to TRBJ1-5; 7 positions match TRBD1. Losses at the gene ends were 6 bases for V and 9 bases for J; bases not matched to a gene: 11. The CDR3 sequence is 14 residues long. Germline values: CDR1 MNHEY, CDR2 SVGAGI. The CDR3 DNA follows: TGTGCCAGCAGGGCACAGGGGTCGGGGGTGCCCCAGCATTTT. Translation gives CASRAQGSGVPQHF.

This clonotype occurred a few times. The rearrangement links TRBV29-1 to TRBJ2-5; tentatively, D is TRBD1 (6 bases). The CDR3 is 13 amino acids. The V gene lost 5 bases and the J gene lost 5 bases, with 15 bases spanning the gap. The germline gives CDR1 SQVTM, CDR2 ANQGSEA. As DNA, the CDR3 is TGCAGCGTTCGGCAGGGGAACTGGGAGACCCAGTACTTC. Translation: CSVRQGNWETQYF.

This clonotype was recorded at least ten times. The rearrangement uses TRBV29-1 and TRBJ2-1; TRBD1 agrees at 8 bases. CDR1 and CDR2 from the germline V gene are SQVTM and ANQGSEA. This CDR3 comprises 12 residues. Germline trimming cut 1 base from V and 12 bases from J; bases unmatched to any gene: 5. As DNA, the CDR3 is TGCAGCGTTGAAGTAAGACAGGGGTTGCAGTTCTTC. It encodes CSVEVRQGLQFF.

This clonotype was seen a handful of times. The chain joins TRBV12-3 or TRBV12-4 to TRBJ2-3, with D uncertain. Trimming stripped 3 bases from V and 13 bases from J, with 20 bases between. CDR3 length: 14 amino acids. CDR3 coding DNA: TGTGCCAGCAGTTTTGGGGTGAGAGCAGATGCGGAGTATTTT. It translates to CASSFGVRADAEYF.

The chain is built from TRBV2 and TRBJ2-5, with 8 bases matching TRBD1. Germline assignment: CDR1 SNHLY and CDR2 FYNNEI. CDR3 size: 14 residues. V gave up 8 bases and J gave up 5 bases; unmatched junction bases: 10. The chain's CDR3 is CASVQGATGETQYF. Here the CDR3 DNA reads TGTGCCAGCGTGCAGGGGGCCACTGGGGAGACCCAGTACTTC.

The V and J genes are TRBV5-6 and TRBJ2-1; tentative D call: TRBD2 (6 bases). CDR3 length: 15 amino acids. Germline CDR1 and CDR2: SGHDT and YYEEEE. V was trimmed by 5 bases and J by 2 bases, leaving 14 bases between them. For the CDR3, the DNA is TGTGCCAGCAGAATGGGGGGAAGCCCCTACAATGAGCAGTTCTTC. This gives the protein CASRMGGSPYNEQFF.

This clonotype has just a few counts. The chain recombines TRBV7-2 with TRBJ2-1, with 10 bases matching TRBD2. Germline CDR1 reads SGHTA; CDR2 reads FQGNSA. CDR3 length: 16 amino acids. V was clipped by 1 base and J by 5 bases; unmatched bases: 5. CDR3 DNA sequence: TGTGCCAGCAGCTTAGTGCCTAGCGGGGGACACAATGAGCAGTTCTTC. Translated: CASSLVPSGGHNEQFF.

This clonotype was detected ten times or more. The CDR3 region has the DNA TGTGCCAGCAGTCCGGGGACAGCCCGGGGCGGGGAGCTGTTTTTT. Protein: CASSPGTARGGELFF. The gene calls are TRBV28 and TRBJ2-2; 7 bases are shared with TRBD1. Germline V gene sequence: CDR1 MDHEN, CDR2 SYDVKM. The CDR3 sequence is 15 residues long. J lost 7 bases, V lost 5 bases, and 10 bases had no gene match.

The CDR3 DNA is TGTGCCAGCAGTCTCCGACAGGGGCTATACAATGAGCAGTTCTTC. It codes for CASSLRQGLYNEQFF. J is TRBJ2-1 and V is TRBV12-3 or TRBV12-4; TRBD1 matches at 8 bases. The CDR3 has 15 residues. The V gene end was trimmed by 5 bases and the J gene end by 4 bases; junction bases not matched to a gene: 7.

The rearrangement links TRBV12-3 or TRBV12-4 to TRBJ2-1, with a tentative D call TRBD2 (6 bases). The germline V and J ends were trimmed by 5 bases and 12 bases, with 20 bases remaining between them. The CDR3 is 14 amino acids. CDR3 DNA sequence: TGTGCCAGCAGTGTGTGGGGGGATATGATGTCGCAGTTCTTC. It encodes CASSVWGDMMSQFF.

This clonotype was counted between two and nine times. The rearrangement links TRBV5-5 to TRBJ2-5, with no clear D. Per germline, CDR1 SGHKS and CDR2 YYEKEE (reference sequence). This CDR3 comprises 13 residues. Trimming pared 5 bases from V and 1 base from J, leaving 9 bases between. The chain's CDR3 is CASRMGLQETQYF. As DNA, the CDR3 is TGTGCCAGCAGGATGGGTCTCCAAGAGACCCAGTACTTC.

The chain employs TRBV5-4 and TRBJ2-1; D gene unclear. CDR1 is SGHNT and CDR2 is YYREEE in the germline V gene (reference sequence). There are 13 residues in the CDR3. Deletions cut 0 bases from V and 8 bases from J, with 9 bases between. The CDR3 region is CASSLGAMDEQFF. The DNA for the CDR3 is TGTGCCAGCAGCTTGGGTGCTATGGATGAGCAGTTCTTC.

The CDR3: CASSLYTGGARMNTEAFF. CDR3 nucleotides: TGTGCCAGCAGTTTATATACAGGGGGCGCGAGGATGAACACTGAAGCTTTCTTT. V gene TRBV27 combines with J gene TRBJ1-1; 9 bases align to TRBD1. CDR1 and CDR2 (germline): MNHEY, SMNVEV (reference sequence). After removal of 1 base from V and 0 bases from J, the junction contained 9 bases not matched to a gene. The CDR3 consists of 18 residues.

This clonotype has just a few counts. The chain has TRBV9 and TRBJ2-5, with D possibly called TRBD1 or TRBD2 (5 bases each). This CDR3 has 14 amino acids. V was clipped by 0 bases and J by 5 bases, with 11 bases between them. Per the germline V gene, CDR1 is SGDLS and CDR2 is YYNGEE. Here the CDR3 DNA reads TGTGCCAGCAGCGTAGCTGGGGGTTCGGAGACCCAGTACTTC. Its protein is CASSVAGGSETQYF.

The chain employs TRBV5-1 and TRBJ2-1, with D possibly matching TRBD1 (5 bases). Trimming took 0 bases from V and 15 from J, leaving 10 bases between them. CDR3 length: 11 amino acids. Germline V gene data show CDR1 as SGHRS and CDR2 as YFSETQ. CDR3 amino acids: CASSLDTGRFF. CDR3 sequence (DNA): TGCGCCAGCAGCTTGGATACAGGTCGGTTCTTC.

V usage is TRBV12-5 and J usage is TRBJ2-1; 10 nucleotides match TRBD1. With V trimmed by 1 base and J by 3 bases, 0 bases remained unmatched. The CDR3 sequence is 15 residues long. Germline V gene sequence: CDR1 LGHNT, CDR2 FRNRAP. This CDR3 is CASGLGTGGYNEQFF. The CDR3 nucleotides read TGTGCTAGTGGTTTGGGGACAGGGGGCTACAATGAGCAGTTCTTC.

Here the CDR3 DNA reads TGTGCCACCAGTGATATAGGGGCCTCCTACAATGAGCAGTTCTTC. Translation gives CATSDIGASYNEQFF. The rearrangement uses TRBV24-1 and TRBJ2-1; possible D gene TRBD1, 5 bases. This CDR3 has 15 amino acids. Germline assignment: CDR1 KGHDR and CDR2 SFDVKD. Trimming took 3 bases from V and 0 from J, leaving 8 bases between them.